The T cell receptor beta chain described here comes from a study of read filtering for tumor transcriptome and immune sequencing. This clonotype has at least ten counts. Its antigen is unidentified. Germline-derived CDR1 and CDR2 are SQVTM and ANQGSEA. This CDR3 region has 14 residues. The V and J ends lost 6 bases and 6 bases, in that order; junction bases with no gene match: 6. Study-level findings and limits: Approximately 87% of IR-seq clonotypes had a single read, yet these held around 4% of reads. The CD138-negative fraction was mixed bone marrow immune cells, not pure T cells. IR-seq and RNA-seq agreed better without single-read clonotypes.

From roughly 400 ng of RNA, a library with molecular barcoded alpha/delta and beta/gamma adaptors was made. TCRdb recomputed calls from the reads with MiXCR, one row per CDR3 protein. The sample lists approximately 23,000 distinct CDR3 sequences; more than 20% were seen once. This chain links TRBV29-1 with TRBJ2-7; 15 bases align to TRBD2. The clonotype originates from a donor over 35 with multiple myeloma. Sample: a population of CD138-negative cells sorted from bone marrow. For the CDR3, the DNA is TGCAGCGTCGCAGGGACTAGCGGGAGGAGCGAGCAGTACTTC. Residues: CSVAGTSGRSEQYF.